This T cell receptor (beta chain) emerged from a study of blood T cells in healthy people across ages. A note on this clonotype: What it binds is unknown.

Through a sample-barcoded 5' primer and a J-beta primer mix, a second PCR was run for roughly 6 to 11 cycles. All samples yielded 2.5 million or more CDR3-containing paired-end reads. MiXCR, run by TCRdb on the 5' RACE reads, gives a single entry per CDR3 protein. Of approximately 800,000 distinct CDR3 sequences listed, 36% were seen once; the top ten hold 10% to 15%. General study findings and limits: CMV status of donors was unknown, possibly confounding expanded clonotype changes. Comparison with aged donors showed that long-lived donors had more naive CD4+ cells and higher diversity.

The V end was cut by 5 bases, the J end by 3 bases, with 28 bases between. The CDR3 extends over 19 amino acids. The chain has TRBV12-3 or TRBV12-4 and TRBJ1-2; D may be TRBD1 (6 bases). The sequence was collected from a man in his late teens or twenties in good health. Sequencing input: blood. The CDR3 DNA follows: TGTGCCAGCAGTCCTTCATCCCCCACATCGAGGGGGATACACTATGGCTACACCTTC. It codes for CASSPSSPTSRGIHYGYTF.